These 9 T cell receptor beta chains were all obtained from the same sample, sequenced in a study of T cell changes during pregnancy in multiple sclerosis. Assay used: immunoSEQ multiplex PCR; TCRdb lists only in-frame clones, some missing. The sample yields 76,000 or so clones, just over 90% seen once. Here the sequenced sample was peripheral blood, taken in the second trimester of pregnancy. These receptors were collected from a female donor in good health, enrolled as a control in a pregnancy study.

V is TRBV19 and J is TRBJ1-1; weak D call: TRBD1 (5 bases). The germline V gene has CDR1 LNHDA and CDR2 SQIVND (reference sequence). This CDR3 contains 13 residues. Trimming took off 7 bases at V and 3 bases at J, with 12 bases between the two ends. The CDR3 sequence: CASTTTEYTEAFF. The CDR3 nucleotides read TGTGCCAGTACTACGACAGAATACACTGAAGCTTTCTTT.

This chain connects TRBV6-4 to TRBJ1-1; D is unclear. Trimming removed 2 bases from V and 1 base from J, with 8 bases in between. The CDR3 sequence is 14 residues long. Germline values: CDR1 MRHNA, CDR2 SNTAGT. CDR3 in DNA: TGTGCCAGCAGTGACCAGGCGGGGAACACTGAAGCTTTCTTT. Its translation: CASSDQAGNTEAFF.

This rearrangement joins TRBV6-5 to TRBJ1-2; tentatively, D is TRBD1 (5 bases). Germline CDR1 is MNHEY and CDR2 is SVGAGI. Trimming cost V 7 bases and J 1 base, with 16 bases left between them. The CDR3 contains 15 residues. CDR3 amino acids: CASTVGGVDNYGYTF. The CDR3 bases are TGTGCCAGCACCGTCGGGGGGGTTGATAACTATGGCTACACCTTC.

CDR3 protein: CATGRQGITYEQYF. CDR3 in DNA: TGTGCCACTGGACGACAGGGCATAACCTACGAGCAGTACTTC. The chain joins TRBV18 to TRBJ2-7; 7 bases map to TRBD1. Unmatched junction bases numbered 11, after V lost 10 bases and J lost 2 bases. The CDR3 totals 14 residues. The V gene's germline CDR1 is KGHSH and CDR2 LQKENI.

This sequence joins TRBV5-1 and TRBJ2-1; the D gene is possibly TRBD1 (6 bases). The CDR3 is 14 amino acids. With 2 bases removed from V and 8 bases from J, the gap between germline ends came to 14 bases. The germline V gene encodes CDR1 SGHRS and CDR2 YFSETQ. Written as DNA, the CDR3 is TGCGCCAGCAGCTTACAGGGAACCCGCGATGAGCAGTTCTTC. Translated, it gives CASSLQGTRDEQFF. Looking up the rest from reference TRBV5-1 and TRBJ2-1 gives the full variable domain: KAGVTQTPRYLIKTRGQQVTLSCSPISGHRSVSWYQQTPGQGLQFLFEYFSETQRNKGNFPGRFSGRQFSNSRSEMNVSTLELGDSALYLCASSLQGTRDEQFFGPGTRLTVL.

This clone was seen only once. The V gene is TRBV4-1, the J gene TRBJ2-3; 8 bases map to TRBD2. This CDR3 has 15 residues. V was pared by 4 bases and J by 5 bases, with 8 bases of the junction left unmatched. Germline assignment: CDR1 MGHRA and CDR2 YSYEKL. The CDR3 is CASSPFGGGLDTQYF. The CDR3 nucleotides read TGCGCCAGCAGCCCTTTCGGGGGGGGATTAGATACGCAGTATTTT.

The DNA of the CDR3 is TGTGCCATCAGTGAGGAGGGAGTTCAGCCCCAGCATTTT. It encodes CAISEEGVQPQHF. The chain couples TRBV10-3 to TRBJ1-5; unclear D gene. CDR1 is ENHRY and CDR2 is SYGVKD in the germline V gene. V was trimmed by 2 bases and J by 6 bases, leaving 8 bases between them. The CDR3 extends over 13 amino acids.

The J gene is TRBJ2-5, the V gene TRBV12-5; 7 bases align to TRBD2. Per the germline V gene, CDR1 is LGHNT and CDR2 is FRNRAP. The CDR3 length is 17 residues. J gave up 1 base and V 0 bases, and 8 bases lay outside the gene matches. CDR3 coding DNA: TGTGCTAGTGGTTTGGTACGAGCGGGGAACCCCCAAGAGACCCAGTACTTC. Translated, it gives CASGLVRAGNPQETQYF.

CDR3 amino acids: CASSFRGAEAFF. The CDR3 DNA is TGTGCCAGCAGTTTTAGGGGCGCTGAAGCTTTCTTT. V usage is TRBV27 and J usage is TRBJ1-1, with a possible D match to TRBD1 (5 bases). Per germline, CDR1 MNHEY and CDR2 SMNVEV (reference sequence). V dropped 3 bases and J dropped 6 bases, with 8 bases sitting between them. The CDR3 is 12 amino acids.